These T cell receptor beta chains were read from a single sample in a study of T cells in Graves' hyperthyroidism and ophthalmopathy. TCRdb processed the multiplex PCR reads anew with MiXCR; each CDR3 protein has one entry. The data contain about 480,000 distinct CDR3 sequences, around 15% of them singletons. The sample consisted of blood. The receptor set was obtained from a young woman with Graves' hyperthyroidism. The CDR3 runs from the conserved cysteine through the conserved F or W. Fields, in order: V gene, J gene, CDR3 protein.

v_call: TRBV4-1
j_call: TRBJ1-5
cdr3_aa: CASSQDRWGRGVDQPQHF

v_call: TRBV12-3/TRBV12-4
j_call: TRBJ2-3
cdr3_aa: CASRISGISTDTQYF

v_call: TRBV20-1
j_call: TRBJ2-1
cdr3_aa: CSARVTTSGGNEQFF

v_call: TRBV7-9
j_call: TRBJ2-7
cdr3_aa: CASSSDGTGGWDEQYF

v_call: TRBV27
j_call: TRBJ1-2
cdr3_aa: CASSSGPVFTF

v_call: TRBV11-3
j_call: TRBJ2-1
cdr3_aa: CASSGTSGEVQFF

v_call: TRBV6-5
j_call: TRBJ2-3
cdr3_aa: CASSYSIWRAGGTDTQYF

v_call: TRBV12-3/TRBV12-4
j_call: TRBJ1-3
cdr3_aa: CASSTGIETENTIYF

v_call: TRBV20-1
j_call: TRBJ2-1
cdr3_aa: CSAPDNEQFF

v_call: TRBV29-1
j_call: TRBJ2-6
cdr3_aa: CSVVLPSGANVLTF

v_call: TRBV12-5
j_call: TRBJ2-1
cdr3_aa: CASGLVIGNPPYNEQFF

v_call: TRBV19
j_call: TRBJ2-1
cdr3_aa: CASSPSAGDSSYNEQFF

v_call: TRBV27
j_call: TRBJ1-1
cdr3_aa: CASFGQGNTEAFF

v_call: TRBV20-1
j_call: TRBJ2-3
cdr3_aa: CSATPGPEGDTQYF

v_call: TRBV19
j_call: TRBJ2-1
cdr3_aa: CASLNSYNEQFF

v_call: TRBV6-1
j_call: TRBJ2-3
cdr3_aa: CASSALLAGGEDTQYF

v_call: TRBV25-1
j_call: TRBJ2-1
cdr3_aa: CASSLGQGVYNEQFF

v_call: TRBV10-3
j_call: TRBJ2-2
cdr3_aa: CAISVQRDTGELFF

v_call: TRBV12-3/TRBV12-4
j_call: TRBJ2-2
cdr3_aa: CASSLQGQTGELFF

v_call: TRBV5-1
j_call: TRBJ1-2
cdr3_aa: CASSFPATGKDYGYTF

v_call: TRBV2
j_call: TRBJ2-2
cdr3_aa: CASSATGNTGELFF

v_call: TRBV2
j_call: TRBJ2-1
cdr3_aa: CASRGGGYNEQFF

v_call: TRBV6-1
j_call: TRBJ1-2
cdr3_aa: CASRLNYGYTF

v_call: TRBV7-3
j_call: TRBJ1-2
cdr3_aa: CASSQSVGYGYTF

v_call: TRBV28
j_call: TRBJ1-1
cdr3_aa: CASSPPGTLNTEAFF

v_call: TRBV5-4
j_call: TRBJ2-7
cdr3_aa: CASSSRGLAGPYEPYF

v_call: TRBV30
j_call: TRBJ2-1
cdr3_aa: CAWRKLAGGNNEQFF

v_call: TRBV27
j_call: TRBJ2-2
cdr3_aa: CAGRQGKNTGELFF

v_call: TRBV30
j_call: TRBJ2-1
cdr3_aa: CAWSEGLATYNEQFF

v_call: TRBV30
j_call: TRBJ1-1
cdr3_aa: CAWEIGSGGNTEAFF

v_call: TRBV9
j_call: TRBJ1-2
cdr3_aa: CASSPRPGTGFGYTF

v_call: TRBV30
j_call: TRBJ2-3
cdr3_aa: CAWSASGSGADTQYF

v_call: TRBV5-1
j_call: TRBJ2-2
cdr3_aa: CATRKEIAGGPIQAGELFF

v_call: TRBV12-5
j_call: TRBJ2-1
cdr3_aa: CASPEFGQARNEQFF

v_call: TRBV29-1
j_call: TRBJ1-1
cdr3_aa: CSAVPSGTEAFF

v_call: TRBV13
j_call: TRBJ2-1
cdr3_aa: CASSLVWLAGGPSSLPNSYNEQFF

v_call: TRBV12-3/TRBV12-4
j_call: TRBJ2-2
cdr3_aa: CASRAGTSGITGELFF

v_call: TRBV7-9
j_call: TRBJ2-4
cdr3_aa: CASSKDRGLDIQYF

v_call: TRBV6-4
j_call: TRBJ2-2
cdr3_aa: CASSSSGWGTGELFF

v_call: TRBV9
j_call: TRBJ1-1
cdr3_aa: CASSPLVKNTEAFF

v_call: TRBV12-3/TRBV12-4
j_call: TRBJ1-6
cdr3_aa: CASSHGKIDNSPLHF

v_call: TRBV29-1
j_call: TRBJ1-2
cdr3_aa: CSVGGTVPLFEGYTF

v_call: TRBV13
j_call: TRBJ2-2
cdr3_aa: CASSLVPSGELFF

v_call: TRBV19
j_call: TRBJ1-1
cdr3_aa: CASIDGSTEAFF